A selection of T cell receptor beta chains follows, all from one sample in a study of T cell responses to AZD1222 COVID-19 vaccine. The method was immunoSEQ multiplex PCR; TCRdb's version includes in-frame clones alone and lacks a portion of them. Among about 180,000 clones listed, 90% to 95% were seen once. Material: peripheral blood, obtained 28 days after the second AZD1222 dose. Receptor source: an adult who received the AZD1222 COVID-19 vaccine. The conserved cysteine and the conserved F or W are not part of the CDR3 here. Each record gives: CDR3 protein, V gene, J gene.

CDR3 protein: ASEIAKNIQY
V gene: TRBV6-5
J gene: TRBJ2-4

CDR3 protein: ASSFLTGEDGYT
V gene: TRBV5-6
J gene: TRBJ1-2

CDR3 protein: ATERGLGDTQY
V gene: TRBV6-5
J gene: TRBJ2-3

CDR3 protein: ASRSGGYGYT
V gene: TRBV5-5
J gene: TRBJ1-2

CDR3 protein: ASTSRTGYGEKLF
V gene: TRBV28
J gene: TRBJ1-4

CDR3 protein: ASSIHGTEAF
V gene: TRBV7-9
J gene: TRBJ1-1

CDR3 protein: ASSGQRPNQPQH
V gene: TRBV2
J gene: TRBJ1-5

CDR3 protein: ASSLPTVTGNTIY
V gene: TRBV5-1
J gene: TRBJ1-3

CDR3 protein: SVVGGGAGPEAF
V gene: TRBV29-1
J gene: TRBJ1-1

CDR3 protein: ASRTSGEYEQY
V gene: TRBV10-2
J gene: TRBJ2-7

CDR3 protein: ASSQRTGHGRDTQY
V gene: TRBV18
J gene: TRBJ2-3

CDR3 protein: ASSPRFTEAF
V gene: TRBV28
J gene: TRBJ1-1

CDR3 protein: ASSTPGLRTEAF
V gene: TRBV19
J gene: TRBJ1-1

CDR3 protein: ASSSARGEQF
V gene: TRBV14
J gene: TRBJ2-1

CDR3 protein: ASSLFPTGVLNTEAF
V gene: TRBV7-9
J gene: TRBJ1-1

CDR3 protein: ASSWTGGTYSPLH
V gene: TRBV27
J gene: TRBJ1-6

CDR3 protein: ASSFLGGDEKLF
V gene: TRBV27
J gene: TRBJ1-4

CDR3 protein: ASSSLRGGQPQH
V gene: TRBV5-8
J gene: TRBJ1-5